What follows is one T cell receptor (beta chain) and its context. Antigen: not known. J gave up 6 bases and V 0 bases, and 6 bases lay outside the gene matches. In germline, CDR1 is GTSNPN, CDR2 SVGIG (reference sequence). The CDR3 loop spans 15 amino acids. The sample is drawn from a study of post-analysis software for immune sequencing data. Study results and limitations: The study found TRBV5-6, TRBV5-1 and TRBV20-1 among a handful of TRBV segments more frequent in patients than controls.

TCR beta cDNA libraries included unique molecular identifiers. MiXCR was run by TCRdb on the PCR reads, yielding one entry per CDR3 protein. Of fewer than 850,000 distinct CDR3 sequences listed, just over 45% were seen once; the top ten hold roughly 4.4%. This clonotype was obtained from a girl aged 5 to 17 with multiple sclerosis. The chain uses TRBV30 and TRBJ2-1, with 9 bases fitting TRBD2. The sequenced sample consisted of blood. CDR3 sequence reads: CAWSVRGGRGNEQFF. CDR3 nucleotide sequence: TGTGCCTGGAGTGTACGGGGCGGGAGGGGCAATGAGCAGTTCTTC. The whole variable domain, filled in from reference TRBV30 and TRBJ2-1, reads SQTIHQWPATLVQPVGSPLSLECTVEGTSNPNLYWYRQAAGRGLQLLFYSVGIGQISSEVPQNLSASRPQDRQFILSSKKLLLSDSGFYLCAWSVRGGRGNEQFFGPGTRLTVL.